This T cell receptor (beta chain) was recorded in a study of human T cells and chemical hapten exposure. This clonotype was detected many times. Time point defined: pre-sensitization, week 0. The sample's treatment: therapeutic diphenylcyclopropenone sensitization with weekly scalp DPC. The authors' total RNA extraction used unfractionated whole blood. Trimming cost V 1 base and J 0 bases, with 5 bases left between them. The CDR3 totals 14 residues. TCRdb re-called the RACE reads with MiXCR, one entry per CDR3 protein. The table includes tens of thousands of distinct CDR3 sequences, 10% detected once. This TCR was recovered from a man in his fifties or sixties with alopecia areata. Some clones in this sample may be carry-over from other donors' samples. Here the sequenced sample was whole blood, taken in connection with sensitization to the hapten diphenylcyclopropenone (DPC). The rearrangement uses TRBV12-3 or TRBV12-4 and TRBJ2-3; D gene ambiguous. CDR3 coding DNA: TGTGCCAGCAGTTTAGATCCTAGCACAGATACGCAGTATTTT. It codes for CASSLDPSTDTQYF.